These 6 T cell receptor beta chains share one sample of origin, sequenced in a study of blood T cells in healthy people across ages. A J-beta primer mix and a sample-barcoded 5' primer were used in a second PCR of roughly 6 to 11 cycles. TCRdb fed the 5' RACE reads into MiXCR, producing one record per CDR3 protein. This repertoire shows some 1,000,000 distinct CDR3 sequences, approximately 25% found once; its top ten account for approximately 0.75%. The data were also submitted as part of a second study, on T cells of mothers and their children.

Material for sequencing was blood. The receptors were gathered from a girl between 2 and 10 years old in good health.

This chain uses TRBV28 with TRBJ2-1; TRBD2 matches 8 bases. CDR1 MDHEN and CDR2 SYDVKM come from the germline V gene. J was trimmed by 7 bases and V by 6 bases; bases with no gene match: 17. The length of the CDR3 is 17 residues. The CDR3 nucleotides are TGTGCCAGCAGCTCCCTCAGCGGGAGAATGAGAGGTAATGAGCAGTTCTTC. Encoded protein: CASSSLSGRMRGNEQFF. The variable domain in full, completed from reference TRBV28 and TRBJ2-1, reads DVKVTQSSRYLVKRTGEKVFLECVQDMDHENMFWYRQDPGLGLRLIYFSYDVKMKEKGDIPEGYSVSREKKERFSLILESASTNQTSMYLCASSSLSGRMRGNEQFFGPGTRLTVL.

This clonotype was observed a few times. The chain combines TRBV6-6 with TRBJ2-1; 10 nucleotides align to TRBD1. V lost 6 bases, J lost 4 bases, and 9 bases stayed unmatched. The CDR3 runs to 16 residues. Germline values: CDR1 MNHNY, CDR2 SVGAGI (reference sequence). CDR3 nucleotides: TGTGCCAGCAGAGGGGGGGACAGGGGTTCTTACAATGAGCAGTTCTTC. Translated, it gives CASRGGDRGSYNEQFF.

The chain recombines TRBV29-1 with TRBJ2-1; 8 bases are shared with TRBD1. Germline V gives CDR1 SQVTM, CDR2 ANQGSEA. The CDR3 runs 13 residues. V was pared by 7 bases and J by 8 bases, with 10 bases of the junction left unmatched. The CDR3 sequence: CSGGQVLNDEQFF. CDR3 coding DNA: TGCAGCGGGGGACAGGTTCTCAACGATGAGCAGTTCTTC.

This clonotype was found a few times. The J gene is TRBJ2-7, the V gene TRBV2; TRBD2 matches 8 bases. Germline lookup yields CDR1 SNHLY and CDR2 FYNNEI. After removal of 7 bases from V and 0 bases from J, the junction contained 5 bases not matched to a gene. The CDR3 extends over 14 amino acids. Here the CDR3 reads CASIQSGSSYEQYF. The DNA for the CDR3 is TGTGCCAGCATACAGAGCGGGAGCTCCTACGAGCAGTACTTC.

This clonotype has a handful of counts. Here the CDR3 DNA reads TGCGCCAGCAGCCAAGGGTCAGTCAGGGTTGAGACCCAGTACTTC. Translation gives CASSQGSVRVETQYF. The chain employs TRBV4-1 and TRBJ2-5; a possible D gene is TRBD1 (5 bases). Trimming left V 1 base short and J 5 bases short, with 14 bases between. The CDR3 runs to 15 residues. The V gene's germline CDR1 is MGHRA and CDR2 YSYEKL.

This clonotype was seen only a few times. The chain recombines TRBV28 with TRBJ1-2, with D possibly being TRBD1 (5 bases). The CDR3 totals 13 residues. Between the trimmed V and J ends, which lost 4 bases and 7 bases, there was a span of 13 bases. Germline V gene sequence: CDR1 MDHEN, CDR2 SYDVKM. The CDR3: CASSSKGLTGYTF. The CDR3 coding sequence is TGTGCCAGCAGTTCCAAGGGACTGACTGGCTACACCTTC.